This T cell receptor (beta chain) was sequenced during a study of blood T cell repertoires in COVID-19. For the study at large: Acute and convalescent COVID-19 samples came from the United States, Italy and Spain.

Profiling relied on immunoSEQ multiplex PCR, and the TCRdb table lists in-frame clones only, not all of them. The sample consists of 140,000 or so clones, 70% to 85% of them appearing once. The CDR3 covers 14 residues. Trimming stripped 5 bases from V and 6 bases from J, with 11 bases between. Germline V gene lookup returns CDR1 MNHEY and CDR2 SMNVEV (reference sequence). The chain joins TRBV27 to TRBJ1-6, with a weak D call TRBD1 (6 bases). The receptor's source is a man aged 55 to 70 with active or convalescent COVID-19. Sequencing was carried out using peripheral blood. This chain's CDR3 is CASSTQGSNSPLHF. CDR3 bases: TGTGCCAGCAGTACACAGGGTTCTAATTCACCCCTCCACTTT.